This TCR beta chain is drawn from a study of T cells in Graves' hyperthyroidism and ophthalmopathy. TCR beta CDR3 regions were amplified from RNA. HTBI primers were the set used in a first-round RT-PCR of the TCR CDR3. TCRdb re-analysed the multiplex PCR reads in MiXCR, keeping a single row per CDR3 protein. This sample yields 500,000 to 650,000 distinct CDR3 sequences, of which 15% to 20% are seen a single time; 47% belongs to the top ten. Details on this clonotype: Its target is unknown.

Regarding the study as a whole: Among thyroid clonotypes expanded above 0.001, most also appeared in blood.

The material sequenced was blood. The clonotype comes from a man between 40 and 49 years old with Graves' ophthalmopathy.

The CDR3 DNA is TGTGCCAGCACCTCTGGGGCATTAGGGGGGACCCAGTACTTC. It is translated as CASTSGALGGTQYF. The V gene is TRBV6-2 or TRBV6-3, the J gene TRBJ2-5; perhaps TRBD1 as D (6 bases). The CDR3 contains 14 residues. The germline V gene has CDR1 MNHEY and CDR2 SVGEGT. Trimming took off 7 bases at V and 7 bases at J, with 19 bases between the two ends.